This T cell receptor (beta chain) stems from a study of graft-versus-host responses after intestinal transplantation (dated by TCRdb to 2020 to 2022). Background for the entire study: The transplants that recipients received were multivisceral, liver-intestinal, or isolated intestinal. Every recipient was given anti-thymocyte globulin induction, then maintenance tacrolimus and steroids for 3 to 4 years. Graft-versus-host and host-versus-graft alloreactive T cell clones were tracked in the graft, circulation and bone marrow after intestinal transplantation using bulk TCR-beta CDR3 sequencing. Alloreactive clones were identified by sequencing pre-transplant mixed lymphocyte reaction products and comparing them with unstimulated pre-transplant donor and recipient T cells. A cohort of roughly 25 intestinal transplant recipients, including one retransplant, was enrolled, and a few patients lacking pretransplant specimens were excluded. A peak of at least 4% donor T cells among recipient peripheral blood mononuclear cells was the definition used for donor T cell macrochimerism. Instead of going to the commercial service, samples from a few later patients were sequenced in-house on an Illumina MiSeq and processed with MiXCR. What the study reported, not specific to this receptor: The relatively low number and heterogeneity of intestinal transplant patients limited the conclusions. Early after transplant, peak levels of circulating GvH clones were associated with declines in HvG clones. GvH clones were detected in recipient bone marrow, and some appeared earlier in ileal mucosa or blood, consistent with an intestinal mucosal origin. Patients with donor T cell macrochimerism had high GvH to HvG T cell clonal ratios in their allografts.

Per the publication, the time point label means: cells obtained before transplantation from donor or recipient. CD3+CD4+ and CD3+CD8+ populations were FACS-sorted from unstimulated pre-transplant donor and recipient cells taken from spleen or lymph nodes. Library preparation used the immunoSEQ multiplex PCR assay. For most patients, genomic DNA was isolated using the Qiagen DNeasy Blood and Tissue Kit and was shipped frozen to Adaptive Biotechnologies for TCR sequencing. High-throughput TCR-beta CDR3 sequencing of genomic DNA from most patients was performed by Adaptive Biotechnologies. The published analysis was carried out like this. TCR sequencing data for 15 to 20 patients were retrieved from Adaptive's ImmunoSEQ software; a few other patients were processed with MiXCR and VDJtools. CD4 versus CD8 sorting errors were corrected by removing sequences found in both subsets at a frequency ratio below 5:1. Because the origin of CDR3 nucleotide sequences shared between donor and recipient could not be assigned, those sequences were removed. At least 2-fold expansion over unstimulated cells and a minimum CFSE-low frequency of 0.002% (template counts) or 0.001% (read counts) were required for clones to be classified as alloreactive. A clone was considered mappable if detected in the sequenced pre-transplant spleen, lymph node, or MLR CFSE-low populations of the donor or recipient. The cumulative frequency of alloreactive clones was calculated as a percentage of all sequences, weighted by copy number. TCRdb obtained this table from immuneACCESS and retained in-frame rearrangements with V and J assigned. These tables miss some clones; where compared with another copy, unresolved V genes account for less than half of the shortfall, and the remainder is unexplained. The V and J calls and clone size come from that table; D and trimming were worked out from the DNA. For this sample there are roughly 90,000 clones; roughly 90% appear just once. The ten largest make up 0.28% of the sample.

In its sample, this clone was seen once. Its antigen is still unknown. No base quality values were provided; no much bigger clone lies one nucleotide off. From V the trimming removes 4 bases and from J it removes 7 bases, while the gene matches leave 6 bases of the junction unaccounted for. CDR1 MDHEN and CDR2 SYDVKM are derived from the germline V gene. From the cysteine through the phenylalanine, the CDR3 covers 15 amino acids. This entry keeps only the CDR3 DNA: 45 bases, framed from base 1. The receptor chain draws on TRBV28 and TRBJ2-2, with 10 bases matching TRBD2. The sequence was collected from a human donor who was the organ donor for an intestinal transplant. The sample consisted of unstimulated CD4+ T cells sorted from spleen or lymph node cells, taken before transplant. The CDR3 protein is CASSSPGLAIGELFF. The sequenced DNA: TGTGCCAGCAGTTCGCCGGGACTAGCGATCGGGGAGCTGTTTTTT.